The 11 T cell receptor beta chains below were found in one sample sequenced in a study of T cells in Graves' hyperthyroidism and ophthalmopathy. RNA transcripts were the template for amplifying TCR beta CDR3 regions. Primed by the HTBI set, a first-round RT-PCR was run on the TCR CDR3. MiXCR, applied by TCRdb to the multiplex PCR reads, yields one record per CDR3 protein. The table lists hundreds of thousands of distinct CDR3 sequences, 35% to 40% of them singletons. Material: blood. Source of these receptors: a man younger than 35 with Graves' hyperthyroidism.

This clonotype was observed at least ten times. Relative to the germline gene, one junction end is altered; a read error may explain this. The V gene is TRBV4-1, the J gene TRBJ2-7; D is perhaps TRBD1 (5 bases). The germline V gene encodes CDR1 MGHRA and CDR2 YSYEKL. The CDR3 contains 14 residues. For the CDR3, the DNA is TGTGCCAGCAGTCAAGAAGGGGCCTCCTACGAGCAGTACTTC. This codes for CASSQEGASYEQYF.

V gene TRBV5-6 combines with J gene TRBJ2-2, with 7 bases fitting TRBD2. The CDR3 length is 14 residues. V lost 4 bases to trimming and J lost 7 bases; unmatched junction nucleotides: 7. Germline-derived CDR1 and CDR2 are SGHDT and YYEEEE. CDR3 loop: CASSDTGGDGELFF. CDR3 bases: TGTGCCAGCAGCGACACGGGAGGCGACGGGGAGCTGTTTTTT.

This clonotype showed up just a few times. The V call is TRBV20-1, the J call TRBJ1-1; TRBD1 might be the D (5 bases). The CDR3 runs to 14 residues. CDR1 and CDR2 (germline): DFQATT, SNEGSKA (reference sequence). V was cut by 0 bases and J by 0 bases, with 8 bases left in between. CDR3 sequence (DNA): TGCAGTGCTAGAGATAGGGGCATGAACACTGAAGCTTTCTTT. Amino acid sequence: CSARDRGMNTEAFF.

This clonotype was found a few times. The gene calls are TRBV5-6 and TRBJ1-3, with D possibly TRBD1 on 5 matching bases. Germline lookup yields CDR1 SGHDT and CDR2 YYEEEE. V was shortened by 7 bases and J by 1 base, with 12 bases between the two germline ends. The CDR3 is 14 residues long. CDR3 in amino acids: CASFPGVSGNTIYF. The CDR3 bases are TGTGCCAGCTTCCCGGGGGTATCTGGAAACACCATATATTTT.

V gene TRBV12-3 or TRBV12-4 combines with J gene TRBJ1-5; perhaps TRBD1 as D (6 bases). Trimming shortened V by 1 base and J by 9 bases, and 16 bases separated the two germline ends. There are 15 residues in the CDR3. CDR3 amino acids: CASSLGVQGKGPQHF. CDR3 DNA: TGTGCCAGCAGTTTAGGGGTACAGGGAAAGGGGCCCCAGCATTTT.

The chain combines TRBV7-2 with TRBJ2-5, with 7 bases that match TRBD2. Germline values: CDR1 SGHTA, CDR2 FQGNSA. The V and J ends lost 1 base and 5 bases, in that order; junction bases with no gene match: 10. CDR3 size: 16 residues. The CDR3 protein is CASSLGLAGVSETQYF. CDR3 in DNA: TGTGCCAGCAGCTTAGGGCTTGCGGGGGTATCGGAGACCCAGTACTTC.

CDR3 sequence (DNA): TGTGCCAGCAAGGGGATGAGCCAGCCCCAGCATTTT. Its protein is CASKGMSQPQHF. The chain is built from TRBV25-1 and TRBJ1-5; D perhaps matches TRBD1 (5 bases). CDR3 length: 12 amino acids. V was pared by 7 bases and J by 7 bases, with 11 bases between. CDR1 and CDR2 (germline): MGHDK, SYGVNS.

Only a few counts were recorded for this clonotype. With a much larger clone just one base away, this may be a read error. The V and J genes are TRBV7-9 and TRBJ1-6, with TRBD1 as a possible D gene (5 bases). The CDR3 is 14 amino acids. Looked up from germline, CDR1 is SEHNR and CDR2 is FQNEAQ (reference sequence). The CDR3 is CASSLDGGASPPHF. Written as DNA, the CDR3 is TGTGCCAGCAGCCTTGACGGGGGAGCTTCACCCCCCCACTTT.

This chain connects TRBV9 to TRBJ2-7; 9 bases are shared with TRBD2. The V gene's germline CDR1 is SGDLS and CDR2 YYNGEE. V shed 4 bases and J 5 bases; nucleotides not matched to a gene: 7. CDR3 length equals 14 residues. CDR3 loop: CASSTGTSWDEQYF. The CDR3 nucleotides are TGTGCCAGCAGCACCGGGACTAGCTGGGACGAGCAGTACTTC.

There are a few counts of this clonotype. The chain links TRBV2 to TRBJ2-7, with a weak D call TRBD2 (6 bases). Germline-derived CDR1 and CDR2 are SNHLY and FYNNEI. V lost 4 bases, J lost 3 bases, and 16 bases lay in between. CDR3 length: 15 residues. The CDR3 loop reads CASSGEGEAGYEQYF. CDR3 nucleotide sequence: TGTGCCAGCAGTGGGGAAGGGGAGGCTGGCTACGAGCAGTACTTC.

This chain links TRBV2 with TRBJ2-7, with 10 bases that match TRBD1. Germline trimming cut 6 bases from V and 9 bases from J; bases unmatched to any gene: 8. The CDR3 runs to 13 residues. The germline CDR1 and CDR2 sequences are SNHLY and FYNNEI. The CDR3 spells CASSWGQGQPQYF. CDR3 DNA: TGTGCCAGCAGCTGGGGACAGGGGCAACCGCAGTACTTC.